One T cell receptor (beta chain) is described in this entry. This sample is part of a study of blood T cell repertoires in COVID-19. The method was immunoSEQ multiplex PCR; TCRdb's version includes in-frame clones alone and lacks a portion of them. The sample comprises 380,000 or so clones, around 92% of which are singletons, and roughly 1.2% rests with the top ten. Sequenced sample: peripheral blood. The sequence was obtained from a middle-aged man with acute or convalescent COVID-19.

The DNA for the CDR3 is TGTGCCAGCAGCGCGGGGGTTTGGGGTGAAAAACTGTTTTTT. It encodes CASSAGVWGEKLFF. This chain uses TRBV9 with TRBJ1-4, with D perhaps TRBD1 (5 bases). CDR3 length equals 14 residues. The germline CDR1 and CDR2 sequences are SGDLS and YYNGEE. The V and J ends lost 3 bases and 7 bases respectively, with 13 bases between them. Together with reference TRBV9 and TRBJ1-4, the CDR3 gives the full variable domain: DSGVTQTPKHLITATGQRVTLRCSPRSGDLSVYWYQQSLDQGLQFLIQYYNGEERAKGNILERFSAQQFPDLHSELNLSSLELGDSALYFCASSAGVWGEKLFFGSGTQLSVL.